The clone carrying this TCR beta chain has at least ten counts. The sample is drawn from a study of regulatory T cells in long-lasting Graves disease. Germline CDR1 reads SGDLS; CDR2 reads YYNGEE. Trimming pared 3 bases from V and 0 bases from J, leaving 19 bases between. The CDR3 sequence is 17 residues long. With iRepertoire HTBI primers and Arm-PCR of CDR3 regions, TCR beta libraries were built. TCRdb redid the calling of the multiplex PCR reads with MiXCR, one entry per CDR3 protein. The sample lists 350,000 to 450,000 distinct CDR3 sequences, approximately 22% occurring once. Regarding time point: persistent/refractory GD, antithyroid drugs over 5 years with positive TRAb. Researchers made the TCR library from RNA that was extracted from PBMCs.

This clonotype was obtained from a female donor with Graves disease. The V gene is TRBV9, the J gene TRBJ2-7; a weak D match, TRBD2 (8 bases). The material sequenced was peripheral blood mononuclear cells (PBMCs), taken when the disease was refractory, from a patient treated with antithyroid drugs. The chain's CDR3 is CASSAGGLAGGSYEQYF. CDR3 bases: TGTGCCAGCAGCGCAGGGGGTTTGGCGGGAGGCTCCTACGAGCAGTACTTC.